This T cell receptor (beta chain) was identified in a study of neurological immune-mediated disorders. Germline CDR1 is SGHTA and CDR2 is FQGNSA. This CDR3 comprises 13 residues. V was trimmed by 5 bases and J by 3 bases, leaving 10 bases between them. Findings and caveats of the study: The highest TCR clonal expansion occurred in HTLV-1-associated myelopathy; multiple sclerosis fell below healthy controls.

The authors made cDNA by 5'RACE with 10-nucleotide random UMIs. Per sequencing run, 15-18 subjects together gave over 170 million TCR-beta sequences. TCRdb reprocessed the 5' RACE reads with MiXCR, giving one entry per CDR3 protein. The sample holds around 50,000 distinct CDR3 sequences, about a quarter seen once. The unsorted libraries originated from 2 million PBMCs that had been stored at -80 C. This clonotype was seen repeatedly, ten times or more. Its antigen is as yet unknown. The receptor was derived from a woman in her seventies in good health. The chain recombines TRBV7-2 with TRBJ2-5; D is uncertain. Sequences were obtained from PBMCs. CDR3 DNA: TGTGCCAGCAGCCCCGGTGGAGAAGAGACCCAGTACTTC. As protein: CASSPGGEETQYF. Full variable domain (missing parts from reference TRBV7-2 and TRBJ2-5): GAGVSQSPSNKVTEKGKDVELRCDPISGHTALYWYRQSLGQGLEFLIYFQGNSAPDKSGLPSDRFSAERTGGSVSTLTIQRTQQEDSAVYLCASSPGGEETQYFGPGTRLLVL.